This is a list of T cell receptor beta chains from one sample in a study of blood T cell repertoires in COVID-19. Method: immunoSEQ multiplex PCR; TCRdb's copy keeps in-frame clones and lacks some. The sample carries a few hundred thousand clones, 81% recorded once. The material sequenced was peripheral blood. All receptors come from a human donor with acute or convalescent COVID-19. The donor label of this sample is uncertain. Each CDR3 is given with its conserved first and last residue. The D gene is left open where the match is weak. Only some rows state a clone size, as once, few, many or a class for expanded clones.

TRBV3-1/TRBV3-2	.	TRBJ2-7	.	CASSQVSHEQYF	TGTGCCAGCAGCCAAGTCTCCCACGAGCAGTACTTC
TRBV6-1	.	TRBJ2-5	TRBD2	CASSDRLAGGPGETQYF	TGTGCCAGCAGTGACAGACTAGCGGGAGGGCCGGGTGAGACCCAGTACTTC
TRBV25-1	.	TRBJ1-6	.	CASGEGDSPLHF	TGTGCCAGCGGGGAAGGGGATTCACCCCTCCACTTT
TRBV6-2/TRBV6-3	.	TRBJ1-1	TRBD1	CASSWTGGAGNTEAFF	TGTGCCAGCAGTTGGACAGGGGGCGCGGGGAACACTGAAGCTTTCTTT
TRBV27	once	TRBJ2-7	TRBD1	CASSLRGTVYEQYF	TGTGCCAGCAGTTTAAGGGGGACAGTCTACGAGCAGTACTTC
TRBV5-5	.	TRBJ2-7	.	CASSPQEIRAYEQYF	TGTGCCAGCAGCCCCCAGGAAATCAGGGCCTACGAGCAGTACTTC
TRBV27	.	TRBJ2-7	.	CASSFRRGSYEQYF	TGTGCCAGCAGTTTCCGAAGAGGGTCCTACGAGCAGTACTTC
TRBV18	.	TRBJ2-5	TRBD1	CASRRDSPLETQYF	TGTGCCAGCAGACGGGACAGTCCTTTGGAGACCCAGTACTTC
TRBV19	.	TRBJ2-1	TRBD2	CASSGRVTSGDNEQFF	TGTGCCAGTAGTGGTCGAGTCACTAGCGGTGACAATGAGCAGTTCTTC
TRBV11-2	once	TRBJ1-4	.	CASSRQKTNEKLFF	TGTGCCAGCAGCCGACAGAAAACTAATGAAAAACTGTTTTTT
TRBV6-2/TRBV6-3	.	TRBJ2-4	TRBD2	CASSVMTSGGPLAKNIQYF	TGTGCCAGCAGTGTCATGACTAGCGGGGGGCCCCTAGCCAAAAACATTCAGTACTTC
TRBV6-1	.	TRBJ2-7	TRBD1	CASSEGPGQLYEQYF	TGTGCCAGCAGTGAAGGACCGGGACAGCTCTACGAGCAGTACTTC
TRBV7-2	.	TRBJ2-2	TRBD2	CASSLGISGGTGELFF	TGTGCCAGCAGCTTAGGCATTAGCGGGGGCACCGGGGAGCTGTTTTTT
TRBV28	once	TRBJ1-6	.	CASGYTDPGITLHF	TGTGCCAGCGGCTACACTGACCCCGGGATAACCCTCCACTTT
TRBV6-5	many	TRBJ1-2	.	CASITDRTSPYGYTF	TGTGCCAGCATTACGGACAGAACATCCCCCTATGGCTACACCTTC
TRBV15	few	TRBJ2-2	TRBD2	CATSRELAGGPYGELFF	TGTGCCACCAGCAGGGAACTAGCGGGAGGGCCTTACGGGGAGCTGTTTTTT
TRBV19	once	TRBJ2-6	.	CASSIGRGVSGANVLTF	TGTGCCAGTAGTATCGGCAGGGGCGTCTCCGGGGCCAACGTCCTGACTTTC
TRBV6-5	.	TRBJ2-1	.	CASRRTLSHEQFF	TGTGCCAGCAGAAGGACTTTAAGCCATGAGCAGTTCTTC
TRBV10-1	once	TRBJ1-2	.	CASSESRTANDRYGYTF	TGCGCCAGCAGTGAGTCCAGGACAGCGAACGATCGCTATGGCTACACCTTC
TRBV6-5	.	TRBJ2-5	.	CASTRDQETQYF	TGTGCCAGCACCAGGGACCAAGAGACCCAGTACTTC
TRBV18	.	TRBJ2-4	.	CASSRLTGLAKNIQYF	TGTGCCAGCTCACGACTCACCGGACTAGCCAAAAACATTCAGTACTTC
TRBV2	many	TRBJ2-3	.	CASRSAVTDTQYF	TGTGCCAGCAGATCGGCGGTAACAGATACGCAGTATTTT
TRBV19	.	TRBJ2-5	.	CASRPRGIFLGETQYF	TGTGCCAGTAGGCCAAGGGGCATTTTTCTAGGAGAGACCCAGTACTTC
TRBV3-1/TRBV3-2	.	TRBJ1-2	.	CASSRLADYGYTF	TGTGCCAGCAGCCGCCTAGCTGACTATGGCTACACCTTC
TRBV18	.	TRBJ2-2	TRBD1	CASSLAPGQGGSGELFF	TGTGCCAGCTCCCTAGCCCCGGGACAGGGAGGATCCGGGGAGCTGTTTTTT